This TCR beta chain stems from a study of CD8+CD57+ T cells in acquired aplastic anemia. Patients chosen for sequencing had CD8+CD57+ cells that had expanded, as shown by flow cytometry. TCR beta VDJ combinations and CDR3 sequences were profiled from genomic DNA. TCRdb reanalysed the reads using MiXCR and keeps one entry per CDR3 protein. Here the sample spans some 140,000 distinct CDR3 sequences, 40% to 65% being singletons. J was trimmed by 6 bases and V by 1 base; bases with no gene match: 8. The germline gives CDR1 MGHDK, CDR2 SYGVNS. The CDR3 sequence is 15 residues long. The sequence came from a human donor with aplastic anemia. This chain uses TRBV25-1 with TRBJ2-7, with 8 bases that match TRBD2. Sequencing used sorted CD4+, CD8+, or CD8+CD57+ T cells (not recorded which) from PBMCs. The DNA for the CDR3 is TGTGCCAGCAGTGAATTCGGGGGGGGCGGACGCGAGCAGTACTTC. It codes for CASSEFGGGGREQYF.